The present T cell receptor beta chain was sequenced within a study of shared clonotypes between healthy human individuals. Overall study findings and caveats: Non-shared clonotypes showed lower generation probabilities than clonotypes common to all four donors.

This CDR3 is 11 amino acids long. Germline CDR1 is MDHEN and CDR2 is SYDVKM. V lost 6 bases and J lost 0, with 2 bases in between. Deep was the level used in running the assay. Data came from immunoSEQ multiplex PCR; TCRdb stores just in-frame clones and leaves some out. The profile shows roughly 2.2 million clones, around 93% of them singletons. This clone was recorded a few times. The antigen is unknown. The same CDR3 is also encoded by other DNA sequences in this sample. The clonotype originates from a man aged 18 to 30 in good health. Some clones in this sample may be carry-over from other donors' samples. This chain joins TRBV28 and TRBJ1-1; D is ambiguous. Material for sequencing was naive CD4+ T cells from PBMCs. The subset denotes: CD45RA+ positively selected. The CDR3 DNA sequence: TGTGCCAGCAGGATGAACACTGAAGCTTTCTTT. It translates to CASRMNTEAFF.